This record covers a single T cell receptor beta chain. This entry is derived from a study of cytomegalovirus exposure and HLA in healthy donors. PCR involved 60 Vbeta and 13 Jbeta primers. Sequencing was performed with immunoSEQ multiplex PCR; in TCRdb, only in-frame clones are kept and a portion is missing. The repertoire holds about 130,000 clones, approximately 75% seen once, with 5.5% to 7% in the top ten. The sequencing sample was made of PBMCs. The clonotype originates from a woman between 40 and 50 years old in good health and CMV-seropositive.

The CDR3 here is CASSEVSPGNTGELFF. CDR3 nucleotide sequence: TGTGCCAGCAGTGAAGTTTCCCCAGGCAACACCGGGGAGCTGTTTTTT. This chain joins TRBV2 and TRBJ2-2; D is unresolved. The CDR3 extends over 16 amino acids. The germline V gene has CDR1 SNHLY and CDR2 FYNNEI. V was pared by 1 base and J by 2 bases, with 11 bases between. Using reference TRBV2 and TRBJ2-2 for the parts outside the CDR3, the full variable domain is EPEVTQTPSHQVTQMGQEVILRCVPISNHLYFYWYRQILGQKVEFLVSFYNNEISEKSEIFDDQFSVERPDGSNFTLKIRSTKLEDSAMYFCASSEVSPGNTGELFFGEGSRLTVL.